This T cell receptor (beta chain) was captured by sequencing in a study of CD8+ T cells in alopecia areata (dated by TCRdb to 2017 to 2018). General notes on the study: Treated patients were enrolled in an open-label pilot trial of oral tofacitinib at 5 to 10 mg twice daily for moderate-to-severe alopecia areata. Human TCRbeta sequencing covered scalp tissue and sorted CD4+ and CD8+ peripheral blood T cells from patchy and totalis/universalis alopecia areata patients and healthy controls. Tofacitinib was given for 6 to 18 months, followed by 6 months of follow-up off drug to assess delayed response and recurrence. TCRbeta CDR3 regions were amplified by immunoSEQ multiplex PCR using 35 Vbeta forward and 13 Jbeta reverse primers. In both human patients and the C3H/HeJ mouse model, the study applied high-throughput TCRbeta sequencing to look at T cell clonal expansion in alopecia areata. In treated patients, disease severity was measured using the SALT score, which gives the percentage of scalp surface area affected. RNA was extracted with the PAXgene miRNA kit for fixed scalp, the miRNeasy kit for PBMCs, and the RNeasy kit for mouse skin. Biopsies were taken from tofacitinib-treated patients at baseline and at 4 and 24 weeks of treatment, and a later scalp biopsy was taken in several of the tofacitinib-treated patients. Scalp clonality was compared across normal scalp (n=4), patchy alopecia areata scalp (n=8), and alopecia totalis/universalis scalp (n=8).

The library was prepared using the immunoSEQ multiplex PCR assay. To provide template for TCR sequencing, every sample had RNA extracted and reverse transcribed into cDNA. SuperScript III was used for first-strand cDNA synthesis, primed with a 2:1 mix of oligo-dT and random hexamers. Amplification bias was assessed with a synthetic immune receptor repertoire, and residual bias was removed computationally. Turning to the authors' computational methods: After raw reads were preprocessed to remove errors, the CDR3 was defined following IMGT conventions as running from the conserved cysteine to phenylalanine. To get clonality, Shannon entropy was normalized by log2 of the number of productive unique TCRs and the result was subtracted from 1. Scalp TCRbeta sequences were cross-referenced with sorted blood CD4 and CD8 repertoires so that the CD4 or CD8 identity of scalp clones could be inferred. Imported from immuneACCESS, the table was reduced by TCRdb to in-frame sequences with V and J called. These copies leave out some clones; in studies compared against another copy, an unresolved V gene accounts for under half, and the cause of the remainder is not known. V and J calls and clone size are those listed in that table; D and trimming were worked out from the DNA. The sample profile shows over 150,000 clones; roughly 60% of them were found once. About 5.5% of the sample is taken by the ten largest.

The time point label here, explained by the study, means: 24 weeks on oral tofacitinib. The sample's treatment or condition label, in plain terms: oral pan-JAK inhibitor, 5-10 mg twice daily. Peripheral blood and lesional scalp punch biopsies were obtained from patients with alopecia areata. PBMCs were separated by density centrifugation and stained for CD3, CD4 and CD8, after which CD4+ and CD8+ T cells were sorted on a FACSAria. Paper-wide results and their limitations: Tofacitinib significantly decreased scalp clonality and the number of expanded CD8+ clones among the top 100 scalp clones. The treated cohort was small, with a single nonresponder, so links between baseline CD8+ expansion and response need larger studies. Scalp TCR repertoire analysis is complicated because resident alphabeta T cells in normal human skin are also sequenced, whereas mouse skin is dominated by gammadelta T cells. Many expanded lesional clones persisted in scalp and blood during tofacitinib treatment, which may partly explain relapse after stopping treatment. Shared TCR sequences between patients were less evident than in mice, which may be partly attributable to HLA diversity in the patient population. Higher clonality and more expanded CD8+ clones were observed in lesional scalp than in normal scalp, particularly in alopecia totalis/universalis, a finding suggestive of antigenic drive.

Comments on this clone: Its antigen is currently not known. No much larger clone exists at a distance of one base, and base qualities are not known. This sample also contains other DNA sequences that code for the same CDR3.

The specimen was CD4+ T cells sorted from blood, collected at week 24, from a patient treated with tofacitinib. The sequence came from a human donor with alopecia areata.

CDR3 loop: CASSLDGRGTDTQYF. Read as DNA, the sequence is TGCGCCAGCAGCTTGGACGGGAGGGGCACAGATACGCAGTATTTT. The chain is made from TRBV5-1 and TRBJ2-3, and TRBD2 matches 8 of the central bases. Measured from the cysteine to the phenylalanine, the CDR3 is 15 residues long. Kept here is only the CDR3 DNA, which spans 45 bases and is read in frame from base 1. CDR1 and CDR2 (SGHRS, YFSETQ) derive from the germline V gene. The germline V and J ends show losses of 0 bases and 1 base respectively, and no gene match explains 1 base of the junction.